These 18 T cell receptor beta chains came from one sample sequenced in a study of T cell changes during pregnancy in multiple sclerosis. The repertoire was sequenced with immunoSEQ multiplex PCR; TCRdb's copy has only in-frame clones and lacks some. There are approximately 31,000 clones in the sample; roughly 91% occur only once, and roughly 0.4% lies in the top ten. The sample consisted of CD4+ T cells from peripheral blood mononuclear cells, taken in the second trimester of pregnancy. All receptors derive from a female donor with multiple sclerosis, enrolled in a pregnancy study.

V usage is TRBV5-1 and J usage is TRBJ1-5; D is perhaps TRBD1 (6 bases). V dropped 4 bases and J dropped 0 bases, with 17 bases sitting between them. CDR3 length equals 17 residues. CDR1 and CDR2 (germline): SGHRS, YFSETQ. CDR3 region: CASSPGPGGYSNQPQHF. CDR3 nucleotides: TGCGCCAGCAGCCCCGGACCGGGGGGCTATAGCAATCAGCCCCAGCATTTT.

V is TRBV2 and J is TRBJ1-1; TRBD1 matches 12 bases. The CDR3 has 15 amino acids. The germline gives CDR1 SNHLY, CDR2 FYNNEI. V gave up 6 bases and J gave up 10 bases; unmatched junction bases: 12. CDR3 sequence reads: CASRDTGTGGAGAFF. For the CDR3, the DNA is TGTGCCAGCAGGGATACCGGGACAGGGGGCGCAGGAGCTTTCTTT.

This clone occurred a few times. V is TRBV27 and J is TRBJ1-2, with 7 bases identical to TRBD1. CDR1 and CDR2 (germline): MNHEY, SMNVEV (reference sequence). This CDR3 contains 14 residues. V dropped 5 bases and J dropped 4; count of bases not matched to a gene: 7. The CDR3: CASSATGLGYGYTF. DNA of the CDR3: TGTGCCAGCAGTGCGACAGGGTTGGGCTATGGCTACACCTTC.

The chain employs TRBV19 and TRBJ2-1; 12 bases are shared with TRBD2. Germline V CDR1 and CDR2: LNHDA, SQIVND (reference sequence). Trimming at V came to 4 bases and at J to 4 bases, leaving 5 bases not matched to a gene. The CDR3 has 16 residues. CDR3 sequence (DNA): TGTGCCAGTAGTAGATGGGGACTAGCGGGTTACAATGAGCAGTTCTTC. It specifies CASSRWGLAGYNEQFF.

This clone was recorded only once. J is TRBJ1-1 and V is TRBV5-1; D might be TRBD1 (6 bases). This CDR3 is built from 16 residues. Trimming pared 0 bases from V and 6 bases from J, leaving 18 bases between. The germline V gene has CDR1 SGHRS and CDR2 YFSETQ. The CDR3, as DNA: TGCGCCAGCAGCTTGGAAGGGGGTAAATTAATCTCTGAAGCTTTCTTT. Encoded protein: CASSLEGGKLISEAFF.

The chain recombines TRBV7-2 with TRBJ2-7; D gene ambiguous. Germline V CDR1 and CDR2: SGHTA, FQGNSA. Trimming left V 3 bases short and J 5 bases short, with 8 bases between. The CDR3 extends over 12 amino acids. Here the CDR3 DNA reads TGTGCCAGCAGCTTCAGTGTCAACGAGCAGTACTTC. It translates to CASSFSVNEQYF.

The CDR3 sequence: CASRGGTSTTDTQYF. The DNA of the CDR3 is TGTGCCAGTAGGGGTGGGACTAGCACAACAGATACGCAGTATTTT. The chain joins TRBV19 to TRBJ2-3; 9 nucleotides agree with TRBD2. Trimming cost V 6 bases and J 3 bases; bases outside gene matches: 7. This CDR3 spans 15 amino acids. Per germline, CDR1 LNHDA and CDR2 SQIVND (reference sequence).

The V call is TRBV5-5, the J call TRBJ2-7; possible D gene TRBD1, 6 bases. The CDR3 is made up of 15 amino acids. V gave up 4 bases and J gave up 3 bases, with 17 bases separating them. The germline CDR1 and CDR2 sequences are SGHKS and YYEKEE (reference sequence). The chain's CDR3 is CASSPTGTYDYEQYF. Here the CDR3 DNA reads TGTGCCAGCAGCCCGACCGGGACATACGACTACGAGCAGTACTTC.

The chain carries TRBV6-6 and TRBJ2-5; 7 bases are a match to TRBD1. The CDR3 consists of 16 residues. From germline, CDR1 is MNHNY and CDR2 SVGAGI (reference sequence). With 2 bases clipped from V and 6 bases from J, the junction kept 12 bases outside the gene matches. The DNA for the CDR3 is TGTGCCAGCAGTTACACGGGACAGTTGCCCTCGCAGACCCAGTACTTC. This gives the protein CASSYTGQLPSQTQYF.

The chain links TRBV18 to TRBJ2-5; tentatively, D is TRBD2 (6 bases). Germline loops: CDR1 KGHSH, CDR2 LQKENI. The CDR3 is 15 amino acids. The germline V and J ends were trimmed by 4 bases and 5 bases, with 17 bases remaining between them. CDR3 bases: TGTGCCAGCTCACGTAAAAGGGGAGGAGGCGAGACCCAGTACTTC. Residues: CASSRKRGGGETQYF.

The chain combines TRBV2 with TRBJ1-5, with 8 positions matching TRBD1. The CDR3 spans 17 residues. Germline loops: CDR1 SNHLY, CDR2 FYNNEI. J was trimmed by 2 bases and V by 6 bases; bases with no gene match: 12. The CDR3 is CASRSRMDRVGNQPQHF. CDR3 nucleotide sequence: TGTGCCAGCAGGAGCAGGATGGACAGGGTGGGCAATCAGCCCCAGCATTTT.

This clone was seen just once. This chain uses TRBV5-1 with TRBJ2-5; TRBD1 aligns across 7 bases. V lost 5 bases to trimming and J lost 4 bases; unmatched junction nucleotides: 14. The CDR3 covers 16 residues. Germline V CDR1 and CDR2: SGHRS, YFSETQ. CDR3 sequence: CASSPDRALVGETQYF. Written as DNA, the CDR3 is TGCGCCAGCAGTCCTGACAGGGCCCTGGTAGGAGAGACCCAGTACTTC.

V is TRBV19 and J is TRBJ2-2; D possibly corresponds to TRBD1 (6 bases). V was pared by 5 bases and J by 4 bases, with 14 bases between. The CDR3 consists of 15 residues. Germline-derived CDR1 and CDR2 are LNHDA and SQIVND (reference sequence). Here the CDR3 DNA reads TGTGCCAGTAGTGAGGGACAAACCCGCACCGGGGAGCTGTTTTTT. Encoded protein: CASSEGQTRTGELFF.

This clone was seen just once. This sequence joins TRBV29-1 and TRBJ1-1, with 8 bases lining up with TRBD1. Germline trimming cut 4 bases from V and 8 bases from J; bases unmatched to any gene: 6. Germline V gene sequence: CDR1 SQVTM, CDR2 ANQGSEA. The CDR3 has 12 amino acids. CDR3 amino acids: CSVGWGTGEAFF. The CDR3 nucleotides are TGCAGCGTTGGCTGGGGGACAGGAGAAGCTTTCTTT.

The CDR3 loop reads CASSSRRFSYEQYF. The CDR3 nucleotides read TGTGCCAGTAGTAGTCGTAGATTCTCCTACGAGCAGTACTTC. V gene TRBV19 combines with J gene TRBJ2-7; D is undetermined. The CDR3 contains 14 residues. V was trimmed by 4 bases and J by 0 bases, leaving 10 bases between them. The germline CDR1 and CDR2 sequences are LNHDA and SQIVND (reference sequence).

This clone has only one observation. The V and J genes are TRBV27 and TRBJ2-7, with 9 bases that match TRBD1. The CDR3 is 15 residues long. Unmatched junction bases numbered 7, after V lost 2 bases and J lost 5 bases. From germline, CDR1 is MNHEY and CDR2 SMNVEV (reference sequence). The CDR3 protein is CASSLRTGVMDEQYF. CDR3 DNA sequence: TGTGCCAGCAGTTTACGGACAGGGGTTATGGACGAGCAGTACTTC.

The rearrangement links TRBV11-3 to TRBJ2-1, with a weak D call TRBD2 (6 bases). Trimming cost V 3 bases and J 0 bases, with 9 bases left between them. The CDR3 is 15 amino acids. In germline, CDR1 is SGHNT, CDR2 YENEEA. In nucleotides, the CDR3 is TGTGCCAGCAGCTTGCTAGCGAGCTCCTACAATGAGCAGTTCTTC. It codes for CASSLLASSYNEQFF. The complete variable domain, with remaining parts taken from reference TRBV11-3 and TRBJ2-1, reads EAGVVQSPRYKIIEKKQPVAFWCNPISGHNTLYWYLQNLGQGPELLIRYENEEAVDDSQLPKDRFSAERLKGVDSTLKIQPAELGDSAVYLCASSLLASSYNEQFFGPGTRLTVL.

The gene calls are TRBV30 and TRBJ2-7, with D tentatively TRBD1 (5 bases). Germline CDR1 is GTSNPN and CDR2 is SVGIG (reference sequence). V lost 0 bases to trimming and J lost 0 bases, with 18 bases between them. The CDR3 has 17 residues. The CDR3 nucleotides read TGTGCCTGGAGTGTACGTAGTCGGACACCGAACTCCTACGAGCAGTACTTC. Residues: CAWSVRSRTPNSYEQYF. The entire variable domain, with the rest obtained from reference TRBV30 and TRBJ2-7, is as follows: SQTIHQWPATLVQPVGSPLSLECTVEGTSNPNLYWYRQAAGRGLQLLFYSVGIGQISSEVPQNLSASRPQDRQFILSSKKLLLSDSGFYLCAWSVRSRTPNSYEQYFGPGTRLTVT.